The T cell receptor (beta chain) described here comes from a study of beta chain features in type 1 diabetes. Averaging approximately 110 mL, one heparinised blood draw came from each individual donor. This CDR3 contains 16 residues. V shed 5 bases, J shed 0 bases, and the junction held 8 bases outside the gene matches. The germline V gene has CDR1 MNHEY and CDR2 SMNVEV (reference sequence). Study results and caveats: Junctions at VDJ sites from type 1 diabetes patients had fewer insertions and more deletions. Moderate yet significant TCRB CDR3 shortening was seen in Type 1 diabetes patients in all four CD4+ subsets.

Comment on this clone: Its target is not known.

cDNA synthesis used the whole RNA isolate, giving expressed TCRB sequences. Some clones are missing from TCRdb's copy, which holds only in-frame ones; the method was immunoSEQ multiplex PCR. This table holds a few hundred thousand clones, roughly 13% found once. Sequenced: naive CD4+ T cells from blood. This TCR was recovered from a woman under 30 with type 1 diabetes. The chain couples TRBV27 to TRBJ1-1; TRBD1 matches 8 bases. DNA of the CDR3: TGTGCCAGCAGTCCACCGGGACAGGCGATGAACACTGAAGCTTTCTTT. Translating it yields CASSPPGQAMNTEAFF.